Below, one T cell receptor (beta chain) is given with its context. Assay used: immunoSEQ multiplex PCR; TCRdb lists only in-frame clones, some missing. The sample consists of about 260,000 clones, less than 90% of them appearing once. Cohort 3 recovery required two negative PCRs, clearance, or symptom resolution. The entry originates in a study of blood T cell repertoires in COVID-19. Turning to the study itself: Sample material is recorded as cDNA or gDNA derived from T cells, B-cell-depleted T cells, or PBMCs.

This TCR was recovered from a woman in her 50s who had recovered from COVID-19. The sequenced sample was PBMCs or T cells enriched from blood (not recorded which).

The CDR3 DNA is TGTGCCAGCAGCTTGGGACTACCAAATGAGCAGTTCTTC. It codes for CASSLGLPNEQFF. The V gene is TRBV6-5, the J gene TRBJ2-1, with 7 bases aligning to TRBD2. There are 13 residues in the CDR3. Germline trimming cut 6 bases from V and 7 bases from J; bases unmatched to any gene: 6. Germline V lookup: CDR1 MNHEY, CDR2 SVGAGI.